The 3 T cell receptor beta chains below were found in one sample sequenced in a study of blood T cell repertoires in COVID-19 (dated by TCRdb to 2020 to 2021). Libraries were made using the immunoSEQ multiplex PCR assay. Drawn from immuneACCESS, this table holds only the in-frame rearrangements with V and J called that TCRdb kept. Clones are partly lost; checked studies trace under half to an unresolved V gene and leave the rest unexplained. This sample gives about 140,000 clones in total; around 87% of them show up just once. Just over 3% of the sample is in the top ten clones. Source material: peripheral blood. The receptors shown here come from a woman aged 60 to 75 with active COVID-19.

For the CDR3, the DNA is TGTGCCAGCAGCCTTAAAGTCCTAGCGGGAGTTTACAATGAGCAGTTCTTC. Amino acid sequence: CASSLKVLAGVYNEQFF. This chain uses TRBV7-8 with TRBJ2-1; 10 bases are shared with TRBD2. V was clipped by 5 bases and J by 4 bases; unmatched bases: 11. Germline-derived CDR1 and CDR2 are SGHVS and FQNEAQ. The CDR3 runs to 17 residues.

The gene calls are TRBV3-1 (or the pseudogene TRBV3-2) and TRBJ2-7; a possible D gene is TRBD2 (6 bases). Germline V gives CDR1 LGHDT, CDR2 YNNKEL (reference sequence). The CDR3 covers 15 residues. V shed 1 base and J shed 7 bases, with 17 bases lying between them. CDR3 in amino acids: CASSQGSGRAREQYF. DNA of the CDR3: TGTGCCAGCAGCCAAGGTAGCGGCCGAGCCCGGGAGCAGTACTTC.

The V and J genes are TRBV6-2 or TRBV6-3 and TRBJ1-1; D possibly corresponds to TRBD1 (5 bases). Germline V CDR1 and CDR2: MNHEY, SVGEGT. V shed 5 bases and J shed 2 bases, with 12 bases lying between them. This CDR3 has 14 residues. The CDR3 region has the DNA TGTGCCAGCAGTGGGACTGTTTCAAACACTGAAGCTTTCTTT. Translated: CASSGTVSNTEAFF.